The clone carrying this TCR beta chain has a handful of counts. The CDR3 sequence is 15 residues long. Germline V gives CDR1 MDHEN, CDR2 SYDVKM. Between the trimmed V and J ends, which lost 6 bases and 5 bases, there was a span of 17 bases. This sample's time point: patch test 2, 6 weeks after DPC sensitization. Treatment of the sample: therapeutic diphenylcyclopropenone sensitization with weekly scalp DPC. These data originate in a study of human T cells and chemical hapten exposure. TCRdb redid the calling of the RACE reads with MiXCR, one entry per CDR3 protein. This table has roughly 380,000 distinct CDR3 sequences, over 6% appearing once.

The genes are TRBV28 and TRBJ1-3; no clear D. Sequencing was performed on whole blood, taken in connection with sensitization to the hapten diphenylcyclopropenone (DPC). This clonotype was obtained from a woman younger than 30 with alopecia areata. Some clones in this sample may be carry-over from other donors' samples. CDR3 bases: TGTGCCAGCAGCCAACCGGGAGCCCGCAGAAACACCATATATTTT. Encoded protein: CASSQPGARRNTIYF.